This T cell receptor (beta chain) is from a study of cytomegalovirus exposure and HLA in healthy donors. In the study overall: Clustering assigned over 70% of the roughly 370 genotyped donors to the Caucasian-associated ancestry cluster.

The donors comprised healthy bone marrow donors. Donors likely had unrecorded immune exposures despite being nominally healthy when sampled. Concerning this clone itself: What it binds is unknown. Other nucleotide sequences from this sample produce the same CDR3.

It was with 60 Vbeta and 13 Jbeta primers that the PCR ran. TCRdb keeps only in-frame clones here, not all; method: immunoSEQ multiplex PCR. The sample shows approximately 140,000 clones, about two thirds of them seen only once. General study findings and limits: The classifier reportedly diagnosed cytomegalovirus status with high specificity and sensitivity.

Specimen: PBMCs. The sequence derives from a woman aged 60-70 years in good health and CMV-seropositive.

The CDR3 nucleotides are TGTGCCAGCAGCTTAGGGCAGTACAATGAGCAGTTCTTC. This codes for CASSLGQYNEQFF. This chain uses TRBV11-3 with TRBJ2-1; D ambiguous. Per germline, CDR1 SGHNT and CDR2 YENEEA. CDR3 length: 13 residues. Trimming stripped 1 base from V and 4 bases from J, with 5 bases between.